The present T cell receptor (beta chain) was sequenced within a study of T cells in Graves' hyperthyroidism and ophthalmopathy. Whole-study results and caveats: Most thyroid clonotypes expanded above 0.001 appeared in blood too.

Graves' hyperthyroidism was deemed stable given no ophthalmopathy progression within 18 months. Out of 10 ml of fresh peripheral blood came the PBMCs. Remarks on this clonotype: Its target is not known.

RNA transcripts served as the template for amplifying TCR beta CDR3 regions. The HTBI set primed first-round TCR CDR3 RT-PCR. TCRdb re-called the multiplex PCR reads through MiXCR, storing one row per CDR3 protein. The data show around 190,000 distinct CDR3 sequences, roughly a sixth seen once. The CDR3 extends over 12 amino acids. CDR1 SGHVS and CDR2 FNYEAQ come from the germline V gene. Trimming cost V 5 bases and J 6 bases, with 11 bases left between them. J is TRBJ2-7 and V is TRBV7-6; no clear D. Sequencing was performed on blood. The receptor's source is a woman aged 45-65 years with Graves' hyperthyroidism. The CDR3 coding sequence is TGTGCCAGCAGCGTCGTCCTAGGCGAGCAGTACTTC. Translated, it gives CASSVVLGEQYF.